These 30 T cell receptor beta chains originate from one sample sequenced in a study of blood T cell repertoires in COVID-19. The assay was immunoSEQ multiplex PCR, and TCRdb's table has in-frame clones only and misses some. Found here are 85,000 to 130,000 clones, about 80% of them singletons; the top ten hold 2.5% to 4%. Sequencing was performed on peripheral blood. Receptors were obtained from a woman aged 80 or over with active or convalescent COVID-19.

This chain uses TRBV11-2 with TRBJ2-7; 7 bases match TRBD1. Trimming took 8 bases from V and 0 from J; bases not matched to a gene: 1. CDR3 length: 12 amino acids. Per germline, CDR1 SGHAT and CDR2 FQNNGV. The CDR3 loop reads CASGTDSYEQYF. In DNA, the CDR3 is TGTGCCAGCGGGACAGACTCCTACGAGCAGTACTTC.

The V and J genes are TRBV19 and TRBJ1-5; 9 nucleotides agree with TRBD1. Germline values: CDR1 LNHDA, CDR2 SQIVND (reference sequence). The CDR3 runs to 13 residues. Trimming at V came to 3 bases and at J to 7 bases, leaving 1 base not matched to a gene. This CDR3 is CASSMDRGQPQHF. DNA for the CDR3: TGTGCCAGTAGTATGGACAGGGGACAGCCCCAGCATTTT.

The chain carries TRBV5-1 and TRBJ2-5; possible D gene TRBD2, 6 bases. Germline CDR1 reads SGHRS; CDR2 reads YFSETQ. The length of the CDR3 is 18 residues. V was trimmed by 4 bases and J by 5 bases, leaving 27 bases between them. DNA for the CDR3: TGCGCCAGCAGCCCGGCCGTAAGAGGGGTGGAGGGAAGCGAGACCCAGTACTTC. Residues: CASSPAVRGVEGSETQYF.

V is TRBV7-2 and J is TRBJ1-1; D possibly corresponds to TRBD1 (5 bases). CDR3 length equals 13 residues. Trimming removed 5 bases from V and 7 bases from J, with 14 bases in between. Germline-derived CDR1 and CDR2 are SGHTA and FQGNSA. CDR3 coding DNA: TGTGCCAGCAGCCGATCCACAGGCCTTGAAGCTTTCTTT. Protein: CASSRSTGLEAFF. Combining the CDR3 with reference TRBV7-2 and TRBJ1-1 gives the whole variable domain GAGVSQSPSNKVTEKGKDVELRCDPISGHTALYWYRQSLGQGLEFLIYFQGNSAPDKSGLPSDRFSAERTGGSVSTLTIQRTQQEDSAVYLCASSRSTGLEAFFGQGTRLTVV.

The chain employs TRBV6-5 and TRBJ2-5, with 7 bases that match TRBD1. Germline CDR1 and CDR2: MNHEY and SVGAGI. V lost 6 bases to trimming and J lost 5 bases; unmatched junction nucleotides: 3. CDR3 length: 12 residues. The CDR3 sequence: CASSLQGETQYF. CDR3 sequence (DNA): TGTGCCAGCAGCTTACAGGGGGAGACCCAGTACTTC.

This chain connects TRBV5-1 to TRBJ1-1, with no clear D. The CDR3 extends over 14 amino acids. V was cut by 2 bases and J by 4 bases, with 12 bases left in between. Germline V gives CDR1 SGHRS, CDR2 YFSETQ. CDR3 protein: CASSFRERGTEAFF. The DNA of the CDR3 is TGCGCCAGCAGCTTTCGAGAACGGGGCACTGAAGCTTTCTTT.

This chain connects TRBV30 to TRBJ1-1; D is unclear. The ends were cut back, 1 base at V and 5 bases at J, with 5 bases in the middle. Per the germline V gene, CDR1 is GTSNPN and CDR2 is SVGIG (reference sequence). This CDR3 region has 11 residues. CDR3 amino acids: CAWSGRTEAFF. In DNA form, the CDR3 reads TGTGCCTGGAGTGGGAGGACTGAAGCTTTCTTT. The full variable domain, its missing parts supplied by reference TRBV30 and TRBJ1-1, is SQTIHQWPATLVQPVGSPLSLECTVEGTSNPNLYWYRQAAGRGLQLLFYSVGIGQISSEVPQNLSASRPQDRQFILSSKKLLLSDSGFYLCAWSGRTEAFFGQGTRLTVV.

The chain combines TRBV15 with TRBJ1-1; 10 nucleotides agree with TRBD1. This CDR3 has 15 residues. The V gene's germline CDR1 is LNHNV and CDR2 YYDKDF (reference sequence). V trimming: 3 bases; J trimming: 7 bases; junction bases outside the gene matches: 8. CDR3 amino acids: CATSRVTGGFGEAFF. The CDR3 bases are TGTGCCACCAGCAGGGTGACAGGGGGCTTTGGTGAAGCTTTCTTT.

The CDR3 DNA follows: TGTGCCAGCAGGGAGGGAGTAAATCAGCCCCAGCATTTT. Translation gives CASREGVNQPQHF. V usage is TRBV25-1 and J usage is TRBJ1-5; D not resolved. This CDR3 region has 13 residues. Germline V gene data show CDR1 as MGHDK and CDR2 as SYGVNS. V gave up 6 bases and J gave up 4 bases, with 10 bases separating them.

The rearrangement uses TRBV5-1 and TRBJ1-5; 9 bases align to TRBD1. Trimming took 3 bases from V and 4 from J; bases not matched to a gene: 2. This CDR3 is 14 amino acids long. Germline CDR1 is SGHRS and CDR2 is YFSETQ. CDR3 amino acids: CASSSGTGNQPQHF. CDR3 nucleotides: TGCGCCAGCAGCTCAGGGACAGGGAATCAGCCCCAGCATTTT.

V usage is TRBV5-1 and J usage is TRBJ2-1, with TRBD1 identical over 7 bases. Germline trimming cut 3 bases from V and 5 bases from J; bases unmatched to any gene: 5. The CDR3 sequence is 14 residues long. Germline-derived CDR1 and CDR2 are SGHRS and YFSETQ. The CDR3 region is CASSSGDRNNEQFF. The CDR3 DNA reads as TGCGCCAGCAGCTCCGGGGACAGAAACAATGAGCAGTTCTTC. Supplemented by reference TRBV5-1 and TRBJ2-1, the full variable domain reads KAGVTQTPRYLIKTRGQQVTLSCSPISGHRSVSWYQQTPGQGLQFLFEYFSETQRNKGNFPGRFSGRQFSNSRSEMNVSTLELGDSALYLCASSSGDRNNEQFFGPGTRLTVL.

The table lists this clone with many counts. The chain is built from TRBV7-9 and TRBJ2-7, with 10 bases identical to TRBD1. CDR1 and CDR2 (germline): SEHNR, FQNEAQ (reference sequence). CDR3 length: 17 residues. J lost 2 bases, V lost 4 bases, and 11 bases had no gene match. CDR3 residues: CASSSTDRGLITYEQYF. CDR3 DNA: TGTGCCAGCAGCTCGACGGACAGGGGGTTAATTACCTACGAGCAGTACTTC.

CDR3 sequence reads: CASSNDRVSYGYTF. The DNA for the CDR3 is TGTGCCAGCAGCAATGACAGGGTTTCCTATGGCTACACCTTC. The gene calls are TRBV5-4 and TRBJ1-2, with 7 bases lining up with TRBD1. The CDR3 is 14 amino acids. Unmatched junction bases numbered 7, after V lost 4 bases and J lost 4 bases. CDR1 SGHNT and CDR2 YYREEE come from the germline V gene (reference sequence).

The chain has TRBV9 and TRBJ1-1; D remains ambiguous. Germline CDR1 reads SGDLS; CDR2 reads YYNGEE. Between the trimmed V and J ends, which lost 0 bases and 1 base, there was a span of 10 bases. CDR3 size: 15 residues. The CDR3 DNA is TGTGCCAGCAGCGTAGCTGGAGGTACGAACACTGAAGCTTTCTTT. This codes for CASSVAGGTNTEAFF.

Only a few counts were recorded for this clone. This chain links TRBV7-8 with TRBJ1-2; D perhaps matches TRBD1 (6 bases). The CDR3 covers 14 residues. V lost 2 bases, J lost 4 bases, and 11 bases lay in between. CDR1 and CDR2 (germline): SGHVS, FQNEAQ. CDR3 sequence reads: CASSLIGGVYGYTF. CDR3 bases: TGTGCCAGCAGCTTAATTGGGGGCGTCTATGGCTACACCTTC.

The V and J genes are TRBV29-1 and TRBJ2-2; perhaps TRBD1 as D (5 bases). V dropped 7 bases and J dropped 1 base, with 10 bases sitting between them. The CDR3 covers 13 residues. Germline loops: CDR1 SQVTM, CDR2 ANQGSEA. The CDR3 region has the DNA TGCAGCGCCCAAACAGGGAACACCGGGGAGCTGTTTTTT. It encodes CSAQTGNTGELFF.

The rearrangement uses TRBV27 and TRBJ1-2; 11 bases agree with TRBD1. After removal of 5 bases from V and 7 bases from J, the junction contained 9 bases not matched to a gene. Germline CDR1 and CDR2: MNHEY and SMNVEV (reference sequence). The CDR3 is made up of 15 amino acids. In DNA, the CDR3 is TGTGCCAGCAGTGTCCGGGACAGGGGGGTTGCTGGCTACACCTTC. It translates to CASSVRDRGVAGYTF.

The chain has TRBV16 and TRBJ1-5; D remains ambiguous. CDR3 length: 17 residues. CDR1 is KGHSY and CDR2 is FQNENV in the germline V gene. V gave up 0 bases and J gave up 6 bases, with 18 bases separating them. CDR3: CASSQSRGVPSRQPQHF. The CDR3, as DNA: TGTGCCAGCAGCCAATCAAGAGGTGTCCCTAGCCGTCAGCCCCAGCATTTT.

V usage is TRBV24-1 and J usage is TRBJ2-1, with 10 positions matching TRBD2. Germline CDR1 is KGHDR and CDR2 is SFDVKD. The J segment lost 3 bases and the V segment lost 5 bases, leaving 6 bases of the junction unmatched. This CDR3 spans 16 amino acids. The DNA of the CDR3 is TGTGCCACCAGTGGTCCCATAGCGGGGGGCTACAATGAGCAGTTCTTC. Translating it yields CATSGPIAGGYNEQFF.

This chain uses TRBV6-2 or TRBV6-3 with TRBJ1-1; maybe TRBD1 (5 bases). The CDR3 runs 17 residues. Germline V gene data show CDR1 as MNHEY and CDR2 as SVGEGT. Trimming stripped 2 bases from V and 1 base from J, with 17 bases between. The CDR3 loop reads CASSYALVFRANTEAFF. The CDR3 DNA sequence: TGTGCCAGCAGTTACGCGCTCGTATTCAGGGCGAACACTGAAGCTTTCTTT.

J is TRBJ2-3 and V is TRBV18; tentative D call: TRBD1 (5 bases). The CDR3 is made up of 12 amino acids. Germline CDR1 reads KGHSH; CDR2 reads LQKENI. V lost 3 bases and J lost 14, with 15 bases in between. In nucleotides, the CDR3 is TGTGCCAGCTCACCGCAGACAGCGTTTGGGTATTTT. It yields the protein CASSPQTAFGYF.

V usage is TRBV5-1 and J usage is TRBJ1-2; D is unresolved. Deletions cut 3 bases from V and 2 bases from J, with 8 bases between. Germline loops: CDR1 SGHRS, CDR2 YFSETQ. The CDR3 runs 13 residues. The CDR3 loop reads CASSYDGNYGYTF. Here the CDR3 DNA reads TGCGCCAGCAGCTACGACGGGAACTATGGCTACACCTTC.

The chain combines TRBV11-2 with TRBJ2-2; 7 nucleotides align to TRBD1. This CDR3 comprises 15 residues. Germline CDR1 and CDR2: SGHAT and FQNNGV. With 6 bases clipped from V and 1 base from J, the junction kept 5 bases outside the gene matches. The CDR3 DNA sequence: TGTGCCAGCAGGTCTTACAGGGGGAACACCGGGGAGCTGTTTTTT. This translates into CASRSYRGNTGELFF. Using reference TRBV11-2 and TRBJ2-2 for the parts outside the CDR3, the full variable domain is EAGVAQSPRYKIIEKRQSVAFWCNPISGHATLYWYQQILGQGPKLLIQFQNNGVVDDSQLPKDRFSAERLKGVDSTLKIQPAKLEDSAVYLCASRSYRGNTGELFFGEGSRLTVL.

This chain joins TRBV7-9 and TRBJ1-2, with D possibly TRBD1 on 5 matching bases. V was clipped by 0 bases and J by 4 bases, with 18 bases between them. The germline gives CDR1 SEHNR, CDR2 FQNEAQ (reference sequence). The length of the CDR3 is 17 residues. CDR3 nucleotides: TGTGCCAGCAGCTTAGCCGGGACCCCGGGGGGACTCTATGGCTACACCTTC. Its protein is CASSLAGTPGGLYGYTF.

This chain connects TRBV4-1 to TRBJ2-6; D may be TRBD1 (6 bases). V gave up 0 bases and J gave up 1 base, with 7 bases separating them. This CDR3 has 16 residues. Germline loops: CDR1 MGHRA, CDR2 YSYEKL. As DNA, the CDR3 is TGCGCCAGCAGCCAAGATCAGGGGTCTGGGGCCAACGTCCTGACTTTC. Protein: CASSQDQGSGANVLTF.

V is TRBV19 and J is TRBJ2-1; TRBD2 might be the D (6 bases). The CDR3 runs to 14 residues. Trimming removed 3 bases from V and 3 bases from J, with 9 bases in between. In germline, CDR1 is LNHDA, CDR2 SQIVND (reference sequence). CDR3 coding DNA: TGTGCCAGTAGTATCCGGGGAGGCTACAATGAGCAGTTCTTC. Its protein product is CASSIRGGYNEQFF.

The chain recombines TRBV7-2 with TRBJ1-5, with D perhaps TRBD1 (6 bases). The CDR3 extends over 14 amino acids. V dropped 6 bases and J dropped 7 bases, with 16 bases sitting between them. Per the germline V gene, CDR1 is SGHTA and CDR2 is FQGNSA. The DNA for the CDR3 is TGTGCCAGCAGTCAACAGGGATCAGGCCAGCCCCAGCATTTT. Translation gives CASSQQGSGQPQHF.

The chain joins TRBV5-1 to TRBJ2-5; 12 bases match TRBD2. V lost 4 bases and J lost 5; bases outside the gene matches: 3. The length of the CDR3 is 14 residues. Germline V CDR1 and CDR2: SGHRS, YFSETQ. The CDR3 region is CASSMGLAGETQYF. DNA of the CDR3: TGCGCCAGCAGCATGGGACTAGCGGGTGAGACCCAGTACTTC.

This chain uses TRBV18 with TRBJ1-3, with D tentatively TRBD1 (5 bases). CDR1 KGHSH and CDR2 LQKENI come from the germline V gene. The CDR3 length is 15 residues. V was cut by 3 bases and J by 0 bases, with 9 bases left in between. CDR3 amino acids: CASSPRQGSGNTIYF. In nucleotides, the CDR3 is TGTGCCAGCTCACCCCGGCAGGGCTCTGGAAACACCATATATTTT.

This clone was picked up a small number of times. The chain employs TRBV6-5 and TRBJ1-1, with D unresolved. Trimming pared 2 bases from V and 3 bases from J, leaving 10 bases between. CDR3 length: 14 amino acids. CDR1 is MNHEY and CDR2 is SVGAGI in the germline V gene. CDR3: CASSYAMRDTEAFF. CDR3 in DNA: TGTGCCAGCAGTTACGCTATGCGAGACACTGAAGCTTTCTTT.